Listed below are T cell receptor beta chains from one sample, sequenced in a study of blood T cell repertoires in COVID-19. The assay was immunoSEQ multiplex PCR, and TCRdb's table has in-frame clones only and misses some. The sample has some 80,000 clones, around 80% seen once. The sequenced sample was peripheral blood. These receptor sequences come from a man aged 55 to 70 with active or convalescent COVID-19. The CDR3 runs from the conserved cysteine through the conserved F or W. The D gene is left open where the match is weak. Clone size is stated in some rows and not others, as once, few, many or a class when expanded.

j_call clone_size v_call d_call cdr3_length cdr3_aa cdr3_nt
TRBJ1-2 - TRBV7-9 TRBD1 17 CASSPGTAAFSPAGYTF TGTGCCAGCAGCCCAGGGACAGCAGCCTTCTCCCCGGCCGGCTACACCTTC
TRBJ1-4 - TRBV14 - 15 CASSHLGGTNEKLFF TGTGCCAGCAGCCATCTGGGGGGGACTAATGAAAAACTGTTTTTT
TRBJ1-1 - TRBV7-9 - 14 CASSLVGGNTEAFF TGTGCCAGCAGCTTGGTGGGGGGAAACACTGAAGCTTTCTTT
TRBJ2-7 - TRBV4-3 TRBD1 14 CASSPGQGDYEQYF TGCGCCAGCAGCCCCGGACAGGGCGACTACGAGCAGTACTTC
TRBJ2-7 - TRBV4-3 TRBD2 15 CASSRGTRSSYEQYF TGCGCCAGCAGCCGTGGGACTAGGAGCTCCTACGAGCAGTACTTC
TRBJ1-3 few TRBV7-2 - 15 CASSYSYHSGNTIYF TGTGCCAGCAGCTACAGTTACCACTCTGGAAACACCATATATTTT
TRBJ2-5 - TRBV4-1 - 16 CASSRKSIGQRETQYF TGCGCCAGCAGCCGAAAGTCCATAGGACAGCGGGAGACCCAGTACTTC
TRBJ2-2 - TRBV2 - 13 CASSEVETGELFF TGTGCCAGCAGTGAGGTAGAGACCGGGGAGCTGTTTTTT
TRBJ1-2 - TRBV9 TRBD1 15 CASSVRDRGAGGYTF TGTGCCAGCAGCGTCCGGGACAGGGGGGCGGGTGGCTACACCTTC
TRBJ1-1 - TRBV4-3 TRBD1 15 CASSHQDRGNTEAFF TGCGCCAGCAGCCACCAGGACAGGGGGAACACTGAAGCTTTCTTT
TRBJ1-5 - TRBV15 - 15 CATSRDGQASQPQHF TGTGCCACCAGCAGAGATGGGCAGGCATCCCAGCCCCAGCATTTT
TRBJ1-2 - TRBV6-2/TRBV6-3 TRBD1 14 CASSSSTGDYGYTF TGTGCCAGCAGTTCCTCGACAGGGGACTATGGCTACACCTTC
TRBJ2-5 - TRBV20-1 TRBD2 16 CSASSASGGLQETQYF TGCAGTGCTAGTTCCGCCAGCGGGGGCCTTCAAGAGACCCAGTACTTC
TRBJ2-5 - TRBV2 - 14 CASSEEWSGKTQYF TGTGCCAGCAGTGAAGAATGGAGCGGTAAGACCCAGTACTTC
TRBJ1-2 - TRBV5-4 TRBD1 16 CASNKGGQGANYGYTF TGTGCCAGCAATAAGGGCGGACAGGGAGCTAACTATGGCTACACCTTC
TRBJ1-5 many TRBV2 - 13 CASLRDGDLPQHF TGTGCCAGCCTGCGGGACGGGGATTTGCCCCAGCATTTT
TRBJ2-7 - TRBV29-1 TRBD2 14 CSVSGLADSYEQYF TGCAGCGTGTCGGGACTAGCGGATTCCTACGAGCAGTACTTC
TRBJ1-2 - TRBV9 TRBD1 14 CASSVEHRGYGYTF TGTGCCAGCAGCGTTGAGCACAGGGGTTACGGCTACACCTTC
TRBJ2-7 - TRBV27 TRBD1 16 CASSALWAGGPYEQYF TGTGCCAGCAGTGCTTTGTGGGCAGGGGGCCCCTACGAGCAGTACTTC
TRBJ1-1 - TRBV29-1 - 13 CSAYRDEVTEAFF TGCAGCGCCTACAGGGACGAGGTCACTGAAGCTTTCTTT
TRBJ2-7 - TRBV25-1 TRBD2 14 CASSELASGYEQYF TGTGCCAGCAGTGAATTAGCTAGCGGCTACGAGCAGTACTTC
TRBJ2-4 - TRBV6-2/TRBV6-3 - 16 CASSRTEILAKNIQYF TGTGCCAGCAGTCGAACAGAAATTCTAGCCAAAAACATTCAGTACTTC
TRBJ2-2 - TRBV27 TRBD1 15 CASSRTGVGTGELFF TGTGCCAGCAGCCGGACAGGGGTTGGAACCGGGGAGCTGTTTTTT
TRBJ2-1 - TRBV3-1/TRBV3-2 TRBD2 15 CASSQEFSGGQGQFF TGTGCCAGCAGCCAAGAATTTAGCGGGGGGCAGGGGCAGTTCTTC
TRBJ1-1 - TRBV7-9 - 13 CASSLGSGAEAFF TGTGCCAGCAGCTTAGGCTCAGGGGCTGAAGCTTTCTTT
TRBJ1-2 - TRBV6-2/TRBV6-3 - 14 CASSYDRSNYGYTF TGTGCCAGCAGTTACGACAGGTCGAACTATGGCTACACCTTC
TRBJ2-4 - TRBV19 TRBD2 15 CASRHAGGQGNIQYF TGTGCCAGTCGACATGCGGGGGGCCAAGGGAACATTCAGTACTTC
TRBJ1-4 few TRBV6-5 - 13 CASSYSRNEKLFF TGTGCCAGCAGTTACTCGAGGAATGAAAAACTGTTTTTT
TRBJ2-5 - TRBV3-1/TRBV3-2 - 13 CASSQVGVGTQYF TGTGCCAGCAGCCAAGTAGGGGTTGGGACCCAGTACTTC
TRBJ2-6 few TRBV6-4 TRBD1 16 CASSPKGADGANVLTF TGTGCCAGCAGCCCGAAGGGGGCGGATGGGGCCAACGTCCTGACTTTC
TRBJ1-5 - TRBV27 TRBD1 14 CASSFSGGNQPQHF TGTGCCAGCAGTTTTTCAGGGGGAAATCAGCCCCAGCATTTT
TRBJ2-3 - TRBV2 - 15 CASSEVRGGGDTQYF TGTGCCAGCAGTGAGGTTAGGGGGGGCGGGGATACGCAGTATTTT